These 28 T cell receptor beta chains were all obtained from the same sample, sequenced in a study of T cells in Graves' hyperthyroidism and ophthalmopathy. Amplified TCR beta CDR3 regions derived from RNA transcripts. Primed by the HTBI set, a first-round RT-PCR was run on the TCR CDR3. TCRdb reanalysed the multiplex PCR reads using MiXCR and keeps one entry per CDR3 protein. The top ten hold roughly 29% of the sample, which has approximately 480,000 distinct CDR3 sequences, about a fifth seen once. Sequencing input: blood. The receptors were gathered from a man younger than 35 with Graves' hyperthyroidism.

This clonotype has at least ten counts. This chain joins TRBV28 and TRBJ1-3, with D maybe TRBD1 (5 bases). Germline-derived CDR1 and CDR2 are MDHEN and SYDVKM. This CDR3 has 13 residues. The germline V and J ends were trimmed by 6 bases and 2 bases, with 8 bases remaining between them. The CDR3 coding sequence is TGTGCCAGCAGGCAGGGACCTGGAAACACCATATATTTT. Its protein product is CASRQGPGNTIYF.

There are many counts of this clonotype. This rearrangement joins TRBV11-2 to TRBJ1-2, with D unresolved. V lost 0 bases, J lost 4 bases, and 12 bases lay in between. This CDR3 contains 15 residues. Germline CDR1 and CDR2: SGHAT and FQNNGV. This CDR3 reads CASSLDKGLIYGYTF. In DNA form, the CDR3 reads TGTGCCAGCAGCTTAGATAAGGGCCTCATCTATGGCTACACCTTC. Full variable domain (missing parts from reference TRBV11-2 and TRBJ1-2): EAGVAQSPRYKIIEKRQSVAFWCNPISGHATLYWYQQILGQGPKLLIQFQNNGVVDDSQLPKDRFSAERLKGVDSTLKIQPAKLEDSAVYLCASSLDKGLIYGYTFGSGTRLTVV.

This clonotype was detected only a few times. The chain carries TRBV28 and TRBJ2-2, with D tentatively TRBD1 or TRBD2 (5 bases each). V lost 2 bases and J lost 4, with 8 bases in between. The CDR3 sequence is 14 residues long. CDR1 is MDHEN, CDR2 SYDVKM, per germline. CDR3 nucleotides: TGTGCCAGCAGTTTAACTGGGACCACCGGGGAGCTGTTTTTT. Its translation: CASSLTGTTGELFF.

There are many counts of this clonotype. This rearrangement joins TRBV15 to TRBJ1-6; D gene unclear. The CDR3 is 13 amino acids. The germline V gene has CDR1 LNHNV and CDR2 YYDKDF (reference sequence). The V gene lost 3 bases and the J gene lost 7 bases, with 7 bases spanning the gap. The CDR3 here is CATSSAANSPLHF. The CDR3, as DNA: TGTGCCACCAGCAGTGCGGCAAATTCACCCCTCCACTTT.

This rearrangement joins TRBV18 to TRBJ1-1; D is undetermined. V shed 7 bases and J shed 0 bases, with 9 bases lying between them. Germline CDR1 and CDR2: KGHSH and LQKENI. The CDR3 extends over 13 amino acids. The CDR3 region has the DNA TGTGCCAGCTTACAGATCATGAACACTGAAGCTTTCTTT. Translating it yields CASLQIMNTEAFF.

V is TRBV2 and J is TRBJ2-7; TRBD1 matches 9 bases. Germline V lookup: CDR1 SNHLY, CDR2 FYNNEI. J gave up 6 bases and V 6 bases, and 6 bases lay outside the gene matches. This CDR3 contains 13 residues. As DNA, the CDR3 is TGTGCCAGCAGGCCCCCGACAGGGGGCGAGCAGTACTTC. Protein product: CASRPPTGGEQYF.

This clonotype was seen many times. The rearrangement links TRBV20-1 to TRBJ1-1; D remains unclear. Germline V gives CDR1 DFQATT, CDR2 SNEGSKA (reference sequence). The CDR3 extends over 13 amino acids. V shed 2 bases and J shed 0 bases, with 7 bases lying between them. The CDR3 region is CSARRRLNTEAFF. The CDR3 nucleotides are TGCAGTGCTAGACGCAGGCTGAACACTGAAGCTTTCTTT.

This clonotype was found many times. The gene calls are TRBV15 and TRBJ2-5, with D possibly matching TRBD1 (6 bases). Germline V gives CDR1 LNHNV, CDR2 YYDKDF (reference sequence). CDR3 length equals 15 residues. Trimming cost V 1 base and J 4 bases, with 13 bases left between them. The CDR3 loop is CATSRGFGRGETQYF. For the CDR3, the DNA is TGTGCCACCAGCAGAGGTTTCGGCAGGGGAGAGACCCAGTACTTC.

This clonotype was seen at least ten times. The chain recombines TRBV20-1 with TRBJ2-5; D not certain. Germline V CDR1 and CDR2: DFQATT, SNEGSKA (reference sequence). This CDR3 spans 12 amino acids. V lost 3 bases to trimming and J lost 5 bases, with 10 bases between them. The DNA of the CDR3 is TGCAGTGCTAGTAGGCAGGCGGAGACCCAGTACTTC. This sequence encodes CSASRQAETQYF.

This clonotype was picked up many times. V usage is TRBV2 and J usage is TRBJ1-1; possible D gene TRBD1, 5 bases. V lost 4 bases and J 4 bases, leaving 10 bases between the germline ends. The CDR3 is made up of 13 amino acids. CDR1 and CDR2 from the germline V gene are SNHLY and FYNNEI. The DNA for the CDR3 is TGTGCCAGCAGTGGGGGGTTCGGCACTGAAGCTTTCTTT. Protein: CASSGGFGTEAFF. The whole variable domain, remainder taken from reference TRBV2 and TRBJ1-1, is EPEVTQTPSHQVTQMGQEVILRCVPISNHLYFYWYRQILGQKVEFLVSFYNNEISEKSEIFDDQFSVERPDGSNFTLKIRSTKLEDSAMYFCASSGGFGTEAFFGQGTRLTVV.

The rearrangement uses TRBV13 and TRBJ1-3, with 7 bases matching TRBD1. The CDR3 is 14 amino acids. Germline CDR1 is PRHDT and CDR2 is FYEKMQ (reference sequence). V shed 4 bases and J 0 bases; nucleotides not matched to a gene: 0. CDR3 nucleotides: TGTGCCAGCAGCTGGACAGGCTCTGGAAACACCATATATTTT. It translates to CASSWTGSGNTIYF.

The chain recombines TRBV20-1 with TRBJ1-2, with D tentatively TRBD1 (6 bases). Trimming stripped 3 bases from V and 2 bases from J, with 16 bases between. Germline CDR1 is DFQATT and CDR2 is SNEGSKA (reference sequence). The CDR3 extends over 15 amino acids. In DNA form, the CDR3 reads TGCAGTGCTAGGGACGGGGACAATATCAACTATGGCTACACCTTC. This translates into CSARDGDNINYGYTF.

This clonotype was picked up many times. The chain joins TRBV6-1 to TRBJ1-2, with D perhaps TRBD1 (5 bases). The V end was cut by 7 bases, the J end by 5 bases, with 11 bases between. The CDR3 has 12 residues. Germline CDR1 MNHNS, CDR2 SASEGT. The CDR3 sequence: CASKRGLYGYTF. The DNA of the CDR3 is TGTGCCAGCAAAAGGGGACTATATGGCTACACCTTC.

V is TRBV18 and J is TRBJ2-7, with 7 bases identical to TRBD1. Germline CDR1 KGHSH, CDR2 LQKENI. The CDR3 spans 13 residues. V trimming: 3 bases; J trimming: 9 bases; junction bases outside the gene matches: 8. The CDR3 here is CASSPPGQITQYF. CDR3 nucleotides: TGTGCCAGCTCACCTCCGGGACAGATAACGCAGTACTTC.

This clonotype was seen at least ten times. The chain uses TRBV6-1 and TRBJ2-7; the D is unclear. This CDR3 spans 15 amino acids. The germline CDR1 and CDR2 sequences are MNHNS and SASEGT. V lost 8 bases and J lost 0, with 17 bases in between. The CDR3 nucleotides are TGTGCCAGCGCCCTTAGGGAATCCCTCTCCTACGAGCAGTACTTC. Its translation is CASALRESLSYEQYF.

This clonotype has at least ten counts. Its ends do not fully match the called genes, so a read error is possible. J is TRBJ1-5 and V is TRBV6-5; D remains unclear. The CDR3 consists of 16 residues. Germline loops: CDR1 MNHEY, CDR2 SVGAGI. The CDR3 DNA reads as TGTGCCAGCAGTTACCGCGACTCCGATAGCAATCAGCCCCAGCACTTT. Amino acid sequence: CASSYRDSDSNQPQHF.

A few counts support this clonotype. The chain is built from TRBV13 and TRBJ1-5; TRBD1 matches 7 bases. Germline V CDR1 and CDR2: PRHDT, FYEKMQ (reference sequence). The CDR3 totals 15 residues. Germline trimming cut 0 bases from V and 3 bases from J; bases unmatched to any gene: 2. The CDR3 DNA sequence: TGTGCCAGCAGCTTAGGGACAGGGCACAATCAGCCCCAGCATTTT. The encoded protein is CASSLGTGHNQPQHF.

This clonotype was seen ten or more times. The chain uses TRBV12-3 or TRBV12-4 and TRBJ1-2, with a tentative D call TRBD1 (5 bases). CDR3 length: 13 amino acids. The V end was cut by 2 bases, the J end by 6 bases, with 10 bases between. The CDR3 is CASSLRPGNGYTF. The CDR3 bases are TGTGCCAGCAGTTTAAGACCAGGGAATGGCTACACCTTC.

This clonotype was counted at least ten times. The rearrangement links TRBV28 to TRBJ2-7; TRBD1 matches at 11 bases. Unmatched junction bases numbered 5, after V lost 3 bases and J lost 4 bases. Germline V gives CDR1 MDHEN, CDR2 SYDVKM. The CDR3 sequence is 15 residues long. CDR3 region: CASSFTGTGGYEQYF. For the CDR3, the DNA is TGTGCCAGCAGTTTCACCGGGACAGGGGGGTACGAGCAGTACTTC.

This clonotype was seen ten or more times. This chain uses TRBV19 with TRBJ2-6; D is perhaps TRBD1 or TRBD2 (5 bases each). This CDR3 comprises 18 residues. V was pared by 2 bases and J by 2 bases, with 16 bases between. Germline CDR1 reads LNHDA; CDR2 reads SQIVND (reference sequence). CDR3 nucleotides: TGTGCCAGTAGTATATTCGTTGGGGGTGAAGCTGGGGCCAACGTCCTGACTTTC. Protein product: CASSIFVGGEAGANVLTF.

The table lists this clonotype with many counts. The chain has TRBV7-8 and TRBJ2-2; 8 positions match TRBD1. Per germline, CDR1 SGHVS and CDR2 FQNEAQ. This CDR3 spans 15 amino acids. Losses at the gene ends were 4 bases for V and 3 bases for J; bases not matched to a gene: 4. The CDR3 loop reads CASSSQGADTGELFF. CDR3 DNA: TGTGCCAGCAGCTCGCAGGGGGCCGACACCGGGGAGCTGTTTTTT.

There are many counts of this clonotype. The chain is built from TRBV12-3 or TRBV12-4 and TRBJ2-7, with D maybe TRBD1 (5 bases). The CDR3 is 14 amino acids. The ends were cut back, 7 bases at V and 0 bases at J, with 13 bases in the middle. CDR3 residues: CASTPTGSSYEQYF. CDR3 nucleotides: TGTGCCAGCACCCCAACAGGCAGCTCCTACGAGCAGTACTTC.

Only a few counts were recorded for this clonotype. The chain joins TRBV6-1 to TRBJ2-5; weak D call: TRBD1 (6 bases). Germline CDR1 MNHNS, CDR2 SASEGT. The CDR3 consists of 16 residues. Trimming took off 2 bases at V and 1 base at J, with 14 bases between the two ends. Here the CDR3 reads CASSELGQGLQETQYF. CDR3 in DNA: TGTGCCAGCAGTGAATTGGGTCAGGGGCTCCAAGAGACCCAGTACTTC.

This clonotype was recorded many times. This sequence joins TRBV20-1 and TRBJ2-7, with a possible D match to TRBD2 (6 bases). Germline CDR1 reads DFQATT; CDR2 reads SNEGSKA (reference sequence). This CDR3 has 15 residues. The germline V and J ends were trimmed by 2 bases and 1 base, with 15 bases remaining between them. DNA for the CDR3: TGCAGTGCTAGACCGAGGGCGGGGACGTCCTACGAGCAGTACTTC. Protein sequence: CSARPRAGTSYEQYF.

This clonotype was seen at least ten times. This chain links TRBV12-3 or TRBV12-4 with TRBJ2-7; 7 bases match TRBD2. Trimming removed 2 bases from V and 2 bases from J; junction bases left unmatched: 6. The CDR3 is 15 amino acids. The CDR3 here is CASSLSGVKTYEQYF. CDR3 nucleotides: TGTGCCAGCAGTTTAAGCGGGGTGAAAACCTACGAGCAGTACTTC.

This clonotype has a handful of counts. CDR3: CASSLRQGARETQYF. The DNA of the CDR3 is TGCGCCAGCAGCTTGCGTCAGGGGGCAAGAGAGACCCAGTACTTC. The chain joins TRBV5-1 to TRBJ2-5, with 8 nucleotides matching TRBD1. The CDR3 has 15 amino acids. After removal of 1 base from V and 4 bases from J, the junction contained 6 bases not matched to a gene. In germline, CDR1 is SGHRS, CDR2 YFSETQ.

The chain uses TRBV25-1 and TRBJ2-6; possible D gene TRBD2, 6 bases. Germline CDR1 and CDR2: MGHDK and SYGVNS. The CDR3 runs 17 residues. The V end was cut by 1 base, the J end by 0 bases, with 10 bases between. The CDR3 sequence: CASSESMGGSGANVLTF. The CDR3 DNA sequence: TGTGCCAGCAGTGAATCTATGGGGGGCTCTGGGGCCAACGTCCTGACTTTC. The full variable domain, completed using reference TRBV25-1 and TRBJ2-6, is EADIYQTPRYLVIGTGKKITLECSQTMGHDKMYWYQQDPGMELHLIHYSYGVNSTEKGDLSSESTVSRIRTEHFPLTLESARPSHTSQYLCASSESMGGSGANVLTFGAGSRLTVL.

The V gene is TRBV12-5, the J gene TRBJ1-1; D is possibly TRBD1 (5 bases). Germline CDR1 is LGHNT and CDR2 is FRNRAP. Trimming took off 5 bases at V and 0 bases at J, with 10 bases between the two ends. The length of the CDR3 is 14 residues. The CDR3 nucleotides read TGTGCTAGTGGTGGAGGGACCATGAACACTGAAGCTTTCTTT. It yields the protein CASGGGTMNTEAFF.